Listed here are 28 T cell receptor beta chains from one sample, sequenced in a study of cytomegalovirus exposure and HLA in healthy donors. The PCR had 60 Vbeta and 13 Jbeta primers. Profiled with immunoSEQ multiplex PCR; TCRdb holds only in-frame clones, not every one. The table records 150,000 to 200,000 clones, more than 75% of them present only once. The material sequenced was PBMCs. The source of these receptors is a woman between 40 and 55 years old in good health and CMV-seronegative.

This chain connects TRBV13 to TRBJ1-2, with 7 nucleotides matching TRBD1. The CDR3 length is 13 residues. After removal of 5 bases from V and 6 bases from J, the junction contained 6 bases not matched to a gene. Germline values: CDR1 PRHDT, CDR2 FYEKMQ (reference sequence). CDR3 in amino acids: CASSTGTEDGYTF. In DNA, the CDR3 is TGTGCCAGCAGCACAGGGACAGAGGATGGCTACACCTTC.

This chain uses TRBV11-3 with TRBJ2-3; a weak D match, TRBD2 (6 bases). Germline V CDR1 and CDR2: SGHNT, YENEEA. Trimming took 4 bases from V and 2 from J, leaving 19 bases between them. This CDR3 region has 17 residues. The CDR3 bases are TGTGCCAGCAGCTCCTACCCTCGGGGGATAAACACAGATACGCAGTATTTT. The encoded protein is CASSSYPRGINTDTQYF.

The chain links TRBV28 to TRBJ2-7, with D unclear. From germline, CDR1 is MDHEN and CDR2 SYDVKM. CDR3 size: 14 residues. The CDR3 sequence: CAFFKQKAAYEQYF. The CDR3 bases are TGTGCTTTTTTCAAGCAGAAGGCGGCATACGAGCAGTACTTC.

This clone showed up just a few times. The chain carries TRBV6-1 and TRBJ2-6; D possibly corresponds to TRBD2 (5 bases). The CDR3 runs to 15 residues. The ends were cut back, 4 bases at V and 4 bases at J, with 11 bases in the middle. CDR1 and CDR2 from the germline V gene are MNHNS and SASEGT. The CDR3 coding sequence is TGTGCCAGCAGTGTCTCTCCGGGGGGGGCCAACGTCCTGACTTTC. Translating gives CASSVSPGGANVLTF.

In regard to this clone: An end of the junction differs from the germline gene, which may be a read error. This sample also contains other DNA sequences that code for the same CDR3. The J gene is TRBJ2-7, the V gene TRBV2; possibly TRBD2 for D (6 bases). The germline gives CDR1 SNHLY, CDR2 FYNNEI. The CDR3 loop spans 12 amino acids. The CDR3 region is CASGGSGGEQYF. As DNA, the CDR3 is TGCGCCAGCGGCGGGTCCGGGGGCGAGCAGTACTTC. The complete variable domain, with remaining parts taken from reference TRBV2 and TRBJ2-7, reads EPEVTQTPSHQVTQMGQEVILRCVPISNHLYFYWYRQILGQKVEFLVSFYNNEISEKSEIFDDQFSVERPDGSNFTLKIRSTKLEDSAMYFCASGGSGGEQYFGPGTRLTVT.

The chain's CDR3 is CASSFRESYRNEQFF. The CDR3 DNA follows: TGTGCCAGCAGCTTCCGGGAAAGTTATAGGAATGAGCAGTTCTTC. This rearrangement joins TRBV7-3 to TRBJ2-1, with D maybe TRBD2 (5 bases). The CDR3 covers 15 residues. Germline V gene lookup returns CDR1 SGHTA and CDR2 FQGTGA. V lost 3 bases and J 7 bases, leaving 16 bases between the germline ends.

J is TRBJ1-3 and V is TRBV15; D is ambiguous. There are 12 residues in the CDR3. The V gene's germline CDR1 is LNHNV and CDR2 YYDKDF (reference sequence). Trimming shortened V by 4 bases and J by 2 bases, and 3 bases separated the two germline ends. The CDR3, as DNA: TGTGCCACCAGCACTGCTGGAAACACCATATATTTT. Protein: CATSTAGNTIYF.

V usage is TRBV5-4 and J usage is TRBJ2-3; perhaps TRBD2 as D (5 bases). The V gene lost 3 bases and the J gene lost 0 bases, with 11 bases spanning the gap. This CDR3 is built from 15 residues. Looked up from germline, CDR1 is SGHNT and CDR2 is YYREEE (reference sequence). CDR3: CASSSGRTSTDTQYF. The CDR3 region has the DNA TGTGCCAGCAGCTCCGGACGGACTAGCACAGATACGCAGTATTTT.

The chain uses TRBV4-1 and TRBJ2-1; D might be TRBD1 (5 bases). CDR3 size: 18 residues. CDR1 and CDR2 (germline): MGHRA, YSYEKL. V gave up 1 base and J gave up 0 bases, with 16 bases separating them. The chain's CDR3 is CASSQVGPRVASYNEQFF. The CDR3 coding sequence is TGCGCCAGCAGCCAAGTAGGACCCAGGGTGGCCTCCTACAATGAGCAGTTCTTC.

This chain uses TRBV4-1 with TRBJ2-3; TRBD2 aligns across 15 bases. CDR3 size: 19 residues. Germline V CDR1 and CDR2: MGHRA, YSYEKL. V gave up 4 bases and J gave up 4 bases; unmatched junction bases: 12. CDR3 region: CASSPENGLAGGLADTQYF. The CDR3 DNA is TGCGCCAGCAGCCCCGAAAACGGACTAGCGGGGGGGCTCGCAGATACGCAGTATTTT.

V and J are TRBV5-4 and TRBJ1-1; D remains ambiguous. Trimming cost V 1 base and J 4 bases, with 11 bases left between them. Germline V gene data show CDR1 as SGHNT and CDR2 as YYREEE (reference sequence). This CDR3 region has 14 residues. The CDR3 DNA follows: TGTGCCAGCAGCTTGAAGCGGGATGTCACTGAAGCTTTCTTT. As protein: CASSLKRDVTEAFF.

The gene calls are TRBV9 and TRBJ1-2; possibly TRBD1 for D (5 bases). The CDR3 is made up of 16 amino acids. CDR1 SGDLS and CDR2 YYNGEE come from the germline V gene. V was clipped by 3 bases and J by 5 bases, with 20 bases between them. CDR3: CASSEAAQGFDYGYTF. Written as DNA, the CDR3 is TGTGCCAGCAGCGAGGCAGCCCAGGGATTTGATTATGGCTACACCTTC.

This chain links TRBV15 with TRBJ2-5, with D possibly being TRBD2 (6 bases). Germline V gene lookup returns CDR1 LNHNV and CDR2 YYDKDF (reference sequence). V lost 5 bases and J lost 3, with 13 bases in between. This CDR3 has 14 amino acids. The chain's CDR3 is CATSVGREEETQYF. DNA for the CDR3: TGTGCCACCAGCGTCGGGAGAGAGGAAGAGACCCAGTACTTC.

The V and J genes are TRBV2 and TRBJ1-4, with 9 bases fitting TRBD1. Germline V gives CDR1 SNHLY, CDR2 FYNNEI. V dropped 5 bases and J dropped 6; count of bases not matched to a gene: 1. CDR3 size: 13 residues. In DNA, the CDR3 is TGTGCCAGCAGTTGGACAGGGGATGAAAAACTGTTTTTT. It translates to CASSWTGDEKLFF.

V gene TRBV4-3 combines with J gene TRBJ1-2; the D gene is possibly TRBD1 (6 bases). The ends were cut back, 0 bases at V and 6 bases at J, with 17 bases in the middle. CDR1 is LGHNA and CDR2 is YSLEER in the germline V gene. This CDR3 has 16 residues. CDR3 sequence reads: CASSQDRQIQGNGYTF. The CDR3 DNA reads as TGCGCCAGCAGCCAAGATCGACAAATACAGGGAAATGGCTACACCTTC.

The chain is built from TRBV18 and TRBJ1-3, with D possibly TRBD1 on 6 matching bases. V lost 3 bases and J lost 4, with 10 bases in between. The CDR3 has 14 amino acids. Looked up from germline, CDR1 is KGHSH and CDR2 is LQKENI. In DNA form, the CDR3 reads TGTGCCAGCTCACCTTCAGGGACAGGAAACACCATATATTTT. Translating gives CASSPSGTGNTIYF.

This clone was seen more than once but under ten times. CDR3 amino acids: CASSLGAGGNNEQFF. The DNA for the CDR3 is TGCGCCAGCAGCTTGGGGGCGGGGGGGAACAATGAGCAGTTCTTC. The rearrangement uses TRBV5-1 and TRBJ2-1, with 9 nucleotides matching TRBD2. V lost 0 bases to trimming and J lost 5 bases; unmatched junction nucleotides: 3. The CDR3 loop spans 15 amino acids. From germline, CDR1 is SGHRS and CDR2 YFSETQ.

This chain links TRBV7-3 with TRBJ2-1; 8 bases match TRBD2. There are 16 residues in the CDR3. The germline gives CDR1 SGHTA, CDR2 FQGTGA. Germline trimming cut 1 base from V and 7 bases from J; bases unmatched to any gene: 9. The CDR3 sequence: CASSLIGGGPSNEQFF. For the CDR3, the DNA is TGTGCCAGCAGCTTAATCGGCGGGGGGCCGAGTAATGAGCAGTTCTTC.

The chain links TRBV28 to TRBJ2-3, with D possibly matching TRBD1 (6 bases). The germline CDR1 and CDR2 sequences are MDHEN and SYDVKM. The V end was cut by 5 bases, the J end by 6 bases, with 15 bases between. This CDR3 comprises 14 residues. CDR3 coding DNA: TGTGCCAGCAGTGGGGGCGACAAAGACGATACGCAGTATTTT. Translated: CASSGGDKDDTQYF.

The CDR3 region is CASSVSGGPDTQYF. The CDR3 bases are TGTGCCAGCAGTGTTTCGGGAGGGCCAGATACGCAGTATTTT. The rearrangement joins TRBV6-4 to TRBJ2-3, with 8 positions matching TRBD2. This CDR3 region has 14 residues. CDR1 is MRHNA, CDR2 SNTAGT, per germline. The trim removed 4 bases at V and 4 bases at J, leaving 4 bases unmatched.

V gene TRBV29-1 combines with J gene TRBJ1-4, with 7 bases identical to TRBD1. After removal of 4 bases from V and 5 bases from J, the junction contained 4 bases not matched to a gene. The CDR3 has 13 amino acids. CDR1 and CDR2 from the germline V gene are SQVTM and ANQGSEA. The CDR3: CSVGQGDNEKLFF. The CDR3 DNA reads TGCAGCGTTGGTCAGGGGGACAATGAAAAACTGTTTTTT.

The chain joins TRBV28 to TRBJ2-5, with 7 bases that match TRBD2. The CDR3 spans 15 residues. Per germline, CDR1 MDHEN and CDR2 SYDVKM. V lost 2 bases and J lost 5; bases outside the gene matches: 8. The CDR3 is CASSLGREWGETQYF. CDR3 coding DNA: TGTGCCAGCAGTTTAGGGCGGGAGTGGGGGGAGACCCAGTACTTC.

The rearrangement uses TRBV9 and TRBJ2-3, with a tentative D call TRBD2 (7 bases). Germline CDR1 and CDR2: SGDLS and YYNGEE. The CDR3 extends over 18 amino acids. V lost 0 bases to trimming and J lost 6 bases, with 23 bases between them. CDR3 nucleotide sequence: TGTGCCAGCAGCGTAGGTCCGGGGGCAACGGTGGGGGGGGATACGCAGTATTTT. It specifies CASSVGPGATVGGDTQYF.

The chain combines TRBV10-3 with TRBJ2-7, with a tentative D call TRBD1 (5 bases). The CDR3 is made up of 13 amino acids. From germline, CDR1 is ENHRY and CDR2 SYGVKD. Trimming took 4 bases from V and 1 from J, leaving 8 bases between them. This CDR3 is CAISVDSSYEQYF. The CDR3 region has the DNA TGTGCCATCAGTGTTGACAGTTCCTACGAGCAGTACTTC.

V is TRBV5-6 and J is TRBJ2-1; 9 bases map to TRBD1. The CDR3 length is 11 residues. Germline V gene sequence: CDR1 SGHDT, CDR2 YYEEEE. The J segment lost 15 bases and the V segment lost 6 bases, leaving 7 bases of the junction unmatched. Here the CDR3 DNA reads TGTGCCAGCAACGGCGGACAGGGGCGGTTCTTC. Protein: CASNGGQGRFF.

The chain couples TRBV5-6 to TRBJ2-7; D perhaps matches TRBD2 (5 bases). Germline CDR1 SGHDT, CDR2 YYEEEE. The CDR3 extends over 14 amino acids. V lost 1 base, J lost 5 bases, and 13 bases lay in between. The chain's CDR3 is CASSLRLLGNEQYF. The CDR3 nucleotides are TGTGCCAGCAGCTTGCGCTTGCTCGGGAACGAGCAGTACTTC.

The CDR3 reads CASNGMLPPQHF. The CDR3 region has the DNA TGTGCCAGTAACGGGATGCTTCCACCCCAGCATTTT. The chain recombines TRBV19 with TRBJ1-5; D is unresolved. Germline CDR1 reads LNHDA; CDR2 reads SQIVND (reference sequence). Trimming took off 7 bases at V and 10 bases at J, with 14 bases between the two ends. The CDR3 sequence is 12 residues long. The full variable domain, in which reference TRBV19 and TRBJ1-5 provide the parts outside the CDR3, is DGGITQSPKYLFRKEGQNVTLSCEQNLNHDAMYWYRQDPGQGLRLIYYSQIVNDFQKGDIAEGYSVSREKKESFPLTVTSAQKNPTAFYLCASNGMLPPQHFGDGTRLSIL.

The chain uses TRBV11-2 and TRBJ2-3; TRBD1 is a possible D gene (6 bases). The germline gives CDR1 SGHAT, CDR2 FQNNGV. This CDR3 comprises 14 residues. V lost 5 bases and J lost 5, with 14 bases in between. For the CDR3, the DNA is TGTGCCAGCAGCCCTCACGCACAGGGAGATACGCAGTATTTT. The encoded protein is CASSPHAQGDTQYF.